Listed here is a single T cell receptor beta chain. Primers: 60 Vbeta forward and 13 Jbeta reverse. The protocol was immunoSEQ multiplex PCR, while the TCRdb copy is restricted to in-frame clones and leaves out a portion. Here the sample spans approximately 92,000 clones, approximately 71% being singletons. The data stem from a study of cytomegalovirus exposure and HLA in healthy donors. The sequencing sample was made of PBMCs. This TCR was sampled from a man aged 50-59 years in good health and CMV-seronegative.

The CDR3, as DNA: TGCGCCAGCAGCTTACAGCCCATTAATGAAAAACTGTTTTTT. This codes for CASSLQPINEKLFF. The genes are TRBV5-1 and TRBJ1-4; no definite D call. The CDR3 extends over 14 amino acids. Trimming cost V 2 bases and J 4 bases, with 9 bases left between them. Germline loops: CDR1 SGHRS, CDR2 YFSETQ. The whole variable domain, remainder taken from reference TRBV5-1 and TRBJ1-4, is KAGVTQTPRYLIKTRGQQVTLSCSPISGHRSVSWYQQTPGQGLQFLFEYFSETQRNKGNFPGRFSGRQFSNSRSEMNVSTLELGDSALYLCASSLQPINEKLFFGSGTQLSVL.